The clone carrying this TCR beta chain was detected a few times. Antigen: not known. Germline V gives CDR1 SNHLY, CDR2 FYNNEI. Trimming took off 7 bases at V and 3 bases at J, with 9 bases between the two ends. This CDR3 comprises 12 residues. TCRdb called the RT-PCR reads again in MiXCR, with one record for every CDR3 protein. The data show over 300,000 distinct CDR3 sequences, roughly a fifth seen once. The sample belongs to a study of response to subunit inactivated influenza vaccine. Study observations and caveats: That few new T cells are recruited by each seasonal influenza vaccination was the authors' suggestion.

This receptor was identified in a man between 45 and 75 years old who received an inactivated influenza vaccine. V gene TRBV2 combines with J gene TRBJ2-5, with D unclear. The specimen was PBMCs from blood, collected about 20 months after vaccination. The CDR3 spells CASNSYKETQYF. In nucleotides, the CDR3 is TGTGCCAGCAATAGTTACAAAGAGACCCAGTACTTC.